These 15 T cell receptor beta chains share one sample of origin, sequenced in a study of cytomegalovirus exposure and HLA in healthy donors. In the PCR, 60 Vbeta and 13 Jbeta primers were used. Produced via immunoSEQ multiplex PCR; TCRdb's table is partial and in-frame only. In the table there are about 150,000 clones, approximately 80% of which are singletons. What was sequenced was PBMCs. The receptors were gathered from a male donor in good health and CMV-seronegative.

The chain carries TRBV19 and TRBJ2-7, with 7 bases aligning to TRBD2. The ends lost 4 bases at V and 0 bases at J; junction bases unmatched: 6. CDR3 length: 15 amino acids. CDR1 and CDR2 (germline): LNHDA, SQIVND (reference sequence). CDR3 DNA: TGTGCCAGTAGTACCCGGGACTACCCCTCCTACGAGCAGTACTTC. Translating gives CASSTRDYPSYEQYF.

This clone was observed a few times. The chain recombines TRBV28 with TRBJ1-2, with 8 bases lining up with TRBD1. The J segment lost 3 bases and the V segment lost 3 bases, leaving 6 bases of the junction unmatched. The CDR3 extends over 15 amino acids. Per germline, CDR1 MDHEN and CDR2 SYDVKM. CDR3 loop: CASSLAGTGDYGYTF. The CDR3 bases are TGTGCCAGCAGTTTGGCCGGGACAGGAGACTATGGCTACACCTTC.

The rearrangement uses TRBV5-1 and TRBJ1-1; TRBD1 aligns across 8 bases. The ends lost 4 bases at V and 11 bases at J; junction bases unmatched: 13. The CDR3 extends over 14 amino acids. Germline V gives CDR1 SGHRS, CDR2 YFSETQ. CDR3 bases: TGCGCCAGCAGCATCCGGGACAGGTCTGCAGGGGCTTTCTTT. This sequence encodes CASSIRDRSAGAFF.

The chain recombines TRBV13 with TRBJ2-7; TRBD1 aligns across 8 bases. Germline lookup yields CDR1 PRHDT and CDR2 FYEKMQ (reference sequence). V dropped 5 bases and J dropped 0; count of bases not matched to a gene: 6. The length of the CDR3 is 15 residues. This CDR3 is CASSRRDRSSYEQYF. CDR3 bases: TGTGCCAGCAGCCGCCGGGACAGGAGCTCCTACGAGCAGTACTTC.

In DNA, the CDR3 is TGTGCCAGCAGCCCGGGAGGATTCAACACTGAAGCTTTCTTT. As protein: CASSPGGFNTEAFF. V usage is TRBV27 and J usage is TRBJ1-1; unclear D gene. Germline values: CDR1 MNHEY, CDR2 SMNVEV (reference sequence). V was clipped by 6 bases and J by 2 bases, with 13 bases between them. The length of the CDR3 is 14 residues.

This rearrangement joins TRBV29-1 to TRBJ2-5; 12 positions match TRBD2. Trimming cost V 7 bases and J 4 bases; bases outside gene matches: 7. Germline V gene data show CDR1 as SQVTM and CDR2 as ANQGSEA. The CDR3 covers 14 residues. CDR3 DNA sequence: TGCAGCGGTAGGACTAGCGGGACGGGAGAGACCCAGTACTTC. Translating it yields CSGRTSGTGETQYF.

This clone was recorded once. The chain recombines TRBV11-1 with TRBJ2-6; D is possibly TRBD1 (5 bases). V lost 5 bases, J lost 0 bases, and 8 bases lay in between. Germline-derived CDR1 and CDR2 are SGHAT and FQDESV (reference sequence). The CDR3 length is 15 residues. Here the CDR3 DNA reads TGTGCCAGCAGCCGACAGTACTCTGGGGCCAACGTCCTGACTTTC. This translates into CASSRQYSGANVLTF. Complete variable domain (other parts from reference TRBV11-1 and TRBJ2-6): EAEVAQSPRYKITEKSQAVAFWCDPISGHATLYWYRQILGQGPELLVQFQDESVVDDSQLPKDRFSAERLKGVDSTLKIQPAELGDSAMYLCASSRQYSGANVLTFGAGSRLTVL.

In the case of this clone: Distinct nucleotide sequences in the sample also encode this CDR3. The chain carries TRBV6-5 and TRBJ2-2; D may be TRBD1 (6 bases). The ends were cut back, 2 bases at V and 0 bases at J, with 10 bases in the middle. CDR1 is MNHEY and CDR2 is SVGAGI in the germline V gene. This CDR3 is 16 amino acids long. As DNA, the CDR3 is TGTGCCAGCAGTTACGGGTGGACAGCGAACACCGGGGAGCTGTTTTTT. Residues: CASSYGWTANTGELFF.

The V call is TRBV9, the J call TRBJ2-2; 15 nucleotides agree with TRBD2. The CDR3 spans 18 residues. Germline CDR1 reads SGDLS; CDR2 reads YYNGEE. V lost 3 bases, J lost 2 bases, and 5 bases stayed unmatched. CDR3 amino acids: CASSEGLAGGLNTGELFF. In DNA form, the CDR3 reads TGTGCCAGCAGCGAGGGACTAGCGGGGGGCCTTAACACCGGGGAGCTGTTTTTT.

J is TRBJ1-2 and V is TRBV4-3; TRBD1 is a possible D gene (5 bases). This CDR3 is 16 amino acids long. V was cut by 1 base and J by 4 bases, with 16 bases left in between. Germline V gene lookup returns CDR1 LGHNA and CDR2 YSLEER. The CDR3 region is CASSQALDRIVYGYTF. The CDR3 DNA is TGCGCCAGCAGCCAAGCCCTCGACAGAATAGTCTATGGCTACACCTTC.

The chain carries TRBV15 and TRBJ2-7, with 7 positions matching TRBD2. V dropped 3 bases and J dropped 5; count of bases not matched to a gene: 7. The CDR3 sequence is 14 residues long. The germline V gene has CDR1 LNHNV and CDR2 YYDKDF (reference sequence). CDR3: CATSRGAGKNEQYF. The DNA of the CDR3 is TGTGCCACCAGCAGGGGAGCGGGGAAAAACGAGCAGTACTTC.

The chain couples TRBV21-1 to TRBJ2-7; TRBD2 was called by the table and not checked on the DNA. TRBV21-1 is termed a pseudogene. The CDR3 is 14 residues long. The CDR3 here is CASSKKRGPYEQYF. CDR3 sequence (DNA): TGTGCCAGCAGCAAAAAGCGGGGTCCCTACGAGCAGTACTTC.

The gene calls are TRBV13 and TRBJ2-5, with 10 bases matching TRBD2. This CDR3 contains 15 residues. Unmatched junction bases numbered 3, after V lost 2 bases and J lost 3 bases. Germline CDR1 is PRHDT and CDR2 is FYEKMQ (reference sequence). The CDR3 nucleotides read TGTGCCAGCAGCTTATGGACTAGCGGAGAAGAGACCCAGTACTTC. Encoded protein: CASSLWTSGEETQYF.

V is TRBV19 and J is TRBJ2-3; TRBD2 agrees at 9 bases. Germline V gives CDR1 LNHDA, CDR2 SQIVND (reference sequence). V gave up 7 bases and J gave up 4 bases; unmatched junction bases: 6. The CDR3 totals 14 residues. The chain's CDR3 is CASMPSGIPDTQYF. As DNA, the CDR3 is TGTGCCAGTATGCCTAGCGGGATTCCAGATACGCAGTATTTT.

On this clone: The junction departs from germline at one end; a sequencing error may be responsible. CDR3 protein: CASSGTGAAYGYPF. The CDR3 coding sequence is TGTGCCAGCAGTGGGACAGGGGCGGCCTATGGCTACCCCTTC. The chain has TRBV2 and TRBJ1-2; 9 bases line up with TRBD1. Germline CDR1 reads SNHLY; CDR2 reads FYNNEI. This CDR3 is 14 amino acids long.